The subject of this entry is one TCR beta chain. These data come from a study of blood T cell repertoires in COVID-19. The CDR3 sequence is 18 residues long. Germline V gene sequence: CDR1 LNHDA, CDR2 SQIVND (reference sequence). V was clipped by 5 bases and J by 0 bases; unmatched bases: 11. Some clones are missing from TCRdb's copy, which holds only in-frame ones; the method was immunoSEQ multiplex PCR. This table holds 95,000 to 110,000 clones, under 95% found once. Specimen: peripheral blood. The chain couples TRBV19 to TRBJ1-5, with TRBD1 matching 9 bases. The receptor was isolated from a woman aged 30 to 39 with acute or convalescent COVID-19. The CDR3, as DNA: TGTGCCAGTAGTGGAGCCGGGACAGGGACTTATAGCAATCAGCCCCAGCATTTT. Amino acids: CASSGAGTGTYSNQPQHF.